Listed here is a single T cell receptor (beta chain). Its specificity is not known. J was trimmed by 6 bases and V by 5 bases; bases with no gene match: 7. There are 13 residues in the CDR3. Germline V CDR1 and CDR2: SGHNT, YENEEA. This entry is derived from a study of T cell responses to AZD1222 COVID-19 vaccine. Data came from immunoSEQ multiplex PCR; TCRdb stores just in-frame clones and leaves some out. This sample has around 220,000 clones, with approximately 94% found just once. General study points: Targeting of unmutated variant regions was reportedly seen in nearly half of spike-specific TCRs. At 160-218 and 743-854, vaccine-associated CD4 TCRs were dominant, and they spanned spike. It was only after the peak T cell response that any repertoires were sampled. Recipients of two AZD1222 doses showed rising Spike-specific TCR breadth and depth.

This chain joins TRBV11-3 and TRBJ2-7, with 7 bases identical to TRBD2. The sample here was peripheral blood, taken 28 days after the second dose of the MenACWY control vaccine. The clonotype originates from an adult who received the MenACWY meningococcal vaccine as a control. CDR3 coding DNA: TGTGCCAGCAGCCCCGGGGAGGGGAGCGAGCAGTACTTC. Protein sequence: CASSPGEGSEQYF.